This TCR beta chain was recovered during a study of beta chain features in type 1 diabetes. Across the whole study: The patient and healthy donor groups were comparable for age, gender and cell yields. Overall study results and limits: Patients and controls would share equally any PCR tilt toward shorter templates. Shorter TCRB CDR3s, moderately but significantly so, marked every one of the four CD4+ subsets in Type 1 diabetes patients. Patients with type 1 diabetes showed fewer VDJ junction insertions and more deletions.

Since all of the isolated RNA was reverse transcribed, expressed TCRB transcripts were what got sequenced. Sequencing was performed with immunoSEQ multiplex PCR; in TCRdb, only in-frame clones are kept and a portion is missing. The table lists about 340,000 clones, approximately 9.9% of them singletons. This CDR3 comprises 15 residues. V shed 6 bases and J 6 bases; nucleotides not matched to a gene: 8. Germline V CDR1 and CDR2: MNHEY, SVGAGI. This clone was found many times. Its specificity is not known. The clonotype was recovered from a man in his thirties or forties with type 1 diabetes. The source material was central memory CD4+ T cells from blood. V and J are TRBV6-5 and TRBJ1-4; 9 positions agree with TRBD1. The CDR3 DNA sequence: TGTGCCAGCAGCTTACAGGGGGCCGGGGATGAAAAACTGTTTTTT. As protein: CASSLQGAGDEKLFF.